The 22 T cell receptor beta chains below come from one sample, sequenced in a study of T cell responses to AZD1222 COVID-19 vaccine. Some clones are missing from TCRdb's copy, which holds only in-frame ones; the method was immunoSEQ multiplex PCR. The sample shows 110,000 or so clones, approximately 92% of them seen only once. The material sequenced was peripheral blood, taken 28 days after the second dose of the MenACWY control vaccine. The receptors were sampled from an adult who received the MenACWY meningococcal vaccine as a control.

This rearrangement joins TRBV6-4 to TRBJ2-3; 13 nucleotides match TRBD2. V dropped 2 bases and J dropped 2; count of bases not matched to a gene: 1. The CDR3 has 16 amino acids. Germline V gives CDR1 MRHNA, CDR2 SNTAGT. The CDR3 DNA is TGTGCCAGCAGTGACGGGACTAGCGGGACCACAGATACGCAGTATTTT. It is translated as CASSDGTSGTTDTQYF.

The J gene is TRBJ2-3, the V gene TRBV10-3, with TRBD1 matching over 7 bases. The junction had 12 bases not matched to a gene; V was cut back by 10 bases and J by 8 bases. The CDR3 sequence is 13 residues long. Germline V gene lookup returns CDR1 ENHRY and CDR2 SYGVKD. The CDR3 sequence: CATDDRDGATQYF. CDR3 in DNA: TGTGCCACAGACGACAGGGATGGGGCTACGCAGTATTTT.

V usage is TRBV6-1 and J usage is TRBJ2-2; D is possibly TRBD1 or TRBD2 (6 bases each). The germline V and J ends were trimmed by 2 bases and 6 bases, with 16 bases remaining between them. CDR1 and CDR2 from the germline V gene are MNHNS and SASEGT. The CDR3 sequence is 16 residues long. CDR3 sequence (DNA): TGTGCCAGCAGTGAAAGGGTTGGAGGGGGTGCCGGGGAGCTGTTTTTT. Its protein is CASSERVGGGAGELFF.

V usage is TRBV11-3 and J usage is TRBJ2-1; 7 nucleotides align to TRBD1. The V segment lost 5 bases and the J segment 6 bases; nucleotides outside the gene matches: 13. Germline V gene sequence: CDR1 SGHNT, CDR2 YENEEA. This CDR3 has 16 residues. The chain's CDR3 is CASSQQTGSVGNEQFF. The CDR3 DNA is TGTGCCAGCAGCCAACAGACAGGGTCGGTCGGCAATGAGCAGTTCTTC.

As for this clone: The sample has other DNA sequences that encode this CDR3 too. The chain combines TRBV6-1 with TRBJ1-6, with D maybe TRBD1 (5 bases). Germline V CDR1 and CDR2: MNHNS, SASEGT. The CDR3 extends over 15 amino acids. Trimming left V 3 bases short and J 7 bases short, with 13 bases between. As DNA, the CDR3 is TGTGCCAGCAGTGAGACGGGACGGAAAAATTCACCCCTCCACTTT. This translates into CASSETGRKNSPLHF.

This chain links TRBV27 with TRBJ1-5; the D is unclear. The germline gives CDR1 MNHEY, CDR2 SMNVEV (reference sequence). V was clipped by 6 bases and J by 4 bases, with 13 bases between them. The length of the CDR3 is 14 residues. CDR3 sequence (DNA): TGTGCCAGCAGCCCGGGCCAAGTAAATCAGCCCCAGCATTTT. Its protein is CASSPGQVNQPQHF.

The chain joins TRBV9 to TRBJ2-5, with D perhaps TRBD1 or TRBD2 (5 bases each). This CDR3 has 15 residues. The germline V and J ends were trimmed by 0 bases and 2 bases, with 11 bases remaining between them. Germline V gives CDR1 SGDLS, CDR2 YYNGEE. CDR3 region: CASSVEGTLQETQYF. The CDR3, as DNA: TGTGCCAGCAGCGTAGAGGGGACCCTTCAAGAGACCCAGTACTTC.

The chain joins TRBV6-2 or TRBV6-3 to TRBJ2-2; TRBD1 matches 11 bases. Germline V lookup: CDR1 MNHEY, CDR2 SVGEGT. The CDR3 sequence is 15 residues long. The V and J ends lost 6 bases and 5 bases, in that order; junction bases with no gene match: 5. The CDR3 DNA reads as TGTGCCAGCAGCAAAGGGACAGGGGGTACCGGGGAGCTGTTTTTT. This codes for CASSKGTGGTGELFF.

This sequence joins TRBV2 and TRBJ1-5, with D uncertain. CDR1 and CDR2 from the germline V gene are SNHLY and FYNNEI. This CDR3 has 15 amino acids. V was pared by 8 bases and J by 0 bases, with 14 bases between. The CDR3, as DNA: TGTGCCAGCCGAGTCACCCAGTATAGCAATCAGCCCCAGCATTTT. Protein sequence: CASRVTQYSNQPQHF.

J is TRBJ1-1 and V is TRBV15; D unresolved. Germline CDR1 reads LNHNV; CDR2 reads YYDKDF (reference sequence). V dropped 6 bases and J dropped 1 base, with 9 bases sitting between them. This CDR3 spans 13 amino acids. CDR3 in DNA: TGTGCCACCAGGCCGGACCCGAACACTGAAGCTTTCTTT. Amino acids: CATRPDPNTEAFF.

The rearrangement links TRBV28 to TRBJ1-2; possibly TRBD1 for D (6 bases). V was shortened by 3 bases and J by 5 bases, with 13 bases between the two germline ends. CDR1 MDHEN and CDR2 SYDVKM come from the germline V gene. This CDR3 region has 14 residues. CDR3 sequence (DNA): TGTGCCAGCAGTTTTCGGGGCAGGGGATATGGCTACACCTTC. Translated, it gives CASSFRGRGYGYTF.

The chain joins TRBV5-1 to TRBJ2-3; D is possibly TRBD1 or TRBD2 (7 bases each). CDR3 length: 14 amino acids. Germline assignment: CDR1 SGHRS and CDR2 YFSETQ. Between the trimmed V and J ends, which lost 5 bases and 5 bases, there was a span of 15 bases. DNA for the CDR3: TGCGCCAGCAGTCTTACAGGGGAGGGAGATACGCAGTATTTT. Its translation is CASSLTGEGDTQYF.

V gene TRBV3-1 (or the pseudogene TRBV3-2) combines with J gene TRBJ1-3; D perhaps matches TRBD1 (5 bases). There are 16 residues in the CDR3. Germline assignment: CDR1 LGHDT and CDR2 YNNKEL (reference sequence). Trimming shortened V by 2 bases and J by 3 bases, and 14 bases separated the two germline ends. The CDR3 spells CASSQRGRARGNTIYF. In nucleotides, the CDR3 is TGTGCCAGCAGCCAACGGGGCAGAGCGCGTGGAAACACCATATATTTT.

V and J are TRBV7-9 and TRBJ2-3; D might be TRBD1 (6 bases). The CDR3 loop spans 16 amino acids. In germline, CDR1 is SEHNR, CDR2 FQNEAQ (reference sequence). V was cut by 5 bases and J by 2 bases, with 17 bases left in between. CDR3 sequence: CASSPQGHLITDTQYF. The CDR3 nucleotides read TGTGCCAGCAGCCCCCAGGGACACTTAATCACAGATACGCAGTATTTT.

The V and J genes are TRBV12-3 or TRBV12-4 and TRBJ2-7; the D call may be TRBD1 or TRBD2 (6 bases each). The V end lost 5 bases, the J end lost 6 bases, and 14 bases lay between the germline ends. There are 13 residues in the CDR3. DNA of the CDR3: TGTGCCAGCAGTCCAGGGGTGGGGGGCGAGCAGTACGTC. Translated: CASSPGVGGEQYV.

This clone was seen more than once but under ten times. V is TRBV5-5 and J is TRBJ2-3, with TRBD2 identical over 11 bases. The germline V gene has CDR1 SGHKS and CDR2 YYEKEE (reference sequence). Germline trimming cut 4 bases from V and 0 bases from J; bases unmatched to any gene: 7. This CDR3 contains 17 residues. CDR3 in amino acids: CASSGASGGSSTDTQYF. The CDR3 bases are TGTGCCAGCAGCGGGGCTAGCGGGGGGTCTAGCACAGATACGCAGTATTTT.

This clone is a singleton in its sample. V and J are TRBV27 and TRBJ2-3; TRBD1 agrees at 8 bases. This CDR3 contains 14 residues. Germline lookup yields CDR1 MNHEY and CDR2 SMNVEV (reference sequence). V shed 10 bases and J 0 bases; nucleotides not matched to a gene: 6. The CDR3 spells CATWDRSSTDTQYF. The CDR3 DNA follows: TGTGCCACCTGGGACAGGAGTAGCACAGATACGCAGTATTTT.

This clone was recorded once. This chain uses TRBV19 with TRBJ2-2, with 7 bases fitting TRBD2. Germline CDR1 LNHDA, CDR2 SQIVND (reference sequence). The CDR3 runs 15 residues. V lost 0 bases to trimming and J lost 4 bases; unmatched junction nucleotides: 2. CDR3 region: CASSIEGGATGELFF. The CDR3 DNA follows: TGTGCCAGTAGTATAGAGGGAGGGGCCACCGGGGAGCTGTTTTTT.

The chain employs TRBV11-2 and TRBJ1-2; unclear D gene. Germline assignment: CDR1 SGHAT and CDR2 FQNNGV. The CDR3 has 14 amino acids. V lost 5 bases and J lost 8, with 18 bases in between. CDR3 protein: CASSTNPNIWGYTF. CDR3 nucleotides: TGTGCCAGCAGCACCAATCCGAACATCTGGGGCTACACCTTC.

V gene TRBV2 combines with J gene TRBJ1-6, with D possibly TRBD1 on 6 matching bases. The CDR3 length is 13 residues. V was cut by 7 bases and J by 6 bases, with 10 bases left in between. CDR1 is SNHLY, CDR2 FYNNEI, per germline. The CDR3 reads CASKTGTNSPLHF. The CDR3 coding sequence is TGTGCCAGCAAGACAGGAACTAATTCACCCCTCCACTTT.

This clone was observed a few times. The rearrangement joins TRBV4-1 to TRBJ1-1; D remains unclear. CDR1 and CDR2 (germline): MGHRA, YSYEKL. V lost 4 bases and J lost 7, with 10 bases in between. CDR3 length equals 12 residues. DNA of the CDR3: TGCGCCAGCAGCCGAGGGAGCGATGAAGCTTTCTTT. Protein sequence: CASSRGSDEAFF.

The genes are TRBV6-6 and TRBJ2-1; perhaps TRBD1 as D (6 bases). Germline CDR1 MNHNY, CDR2 SVGAGI (reference sequence). The germline V and J ends were trimmed by 4 bases and 3 bases, with 13 bases remaining between them. The CDR3 consists of 15 residues. CDR3 region: CASSSMTGYYNEQFF. The CDR3 DNA reads TGTGCCAGCAGTTCCATGACAGGTTACTACAATGAGCAGTTCTTC.